The 23 T cell receptor beta chains in this list originate from one sample, sequenced in a study of human T cells and chemical hapten exposure. Stated time point: patch test 3, about 24 weeks after DPC sensitization. Documented treatment: therapeutic diphenylcyclopropenone sensitization with weekly scalp DPC. TCRdb re-called the RACE reads through MiXCR, storing one row per CDR3 protein. The data contain just over 95,000 distinct CDR3 sequences, 25% to 30% of them singletons. Sequenced material: whole blood, taken in connection with sensitization to the hapten diphenylcyclopropenone (DPC). These receptors were obtained from a middle-aged man with alopecia areata. Some clones in this sample may be carry-over from other donors' samples.

The chain joins TRBV10-1 to TRBJ2-3, with unresolved D. Trimming removed 2 bases from V and 4 bases from J, with 10 bases in between. The CDR3 sequence is 14 residues long. From germline, CDR1 is WNHNN and CDR2 SYGVQD (reference sequence). CDR3 sequence: CASSEDRAADTQYF. CDR3 nucleotide sequence: TGCGCCAGCAGTGAGGACCGGGCAGCAGATACGCAGTATTTT.

This clonotype appeared a few times. The chain is built from TRBV11-2 and TRBJ2-2; 10 positions agree with TRBD2. The CDR3 extends over 16 amino acids. The germline gives CDR1 SGHAT, CDR2 FQNNGV. V was pared by 4 bases and J by 7 bases, with 9 bases of the junction left unmatched. The CDR3 coding sequence is TGTGCCAGCAGCTATGGATCTAGCGGGAGTCACGGGGAGCTGTTTTTT. This gives the protein CASSYGSSGSHGELFF.

The V gene is TRBV28, the J gene TRBJ2-7, with D unclear. CDR1 is MDHEN, CDR2 SYDVKM, per germline. Trimming left V 4 bases short and J 7 bases short, with 14 bases between. The CDR3 contains 13 residues. This CDR3 reads CASSSPQGREQYF. The CDR3 DNA reads TGTGCCAGCAGTTCCCCACAAGGCCGGGAGCAGTACTTC.

This clonotype was detected a few times. The chain joins TRBV2 to TRBJ2-7, with 7 bases aligning to TRBD1. Germline V CDR1 and CDR2: SNHLY, FYNNEI. V lost 4 bases, J lost 2 bases, and 5 bases stayed unmatched. This CDR3 has 14 amino acids. CDR3 amino acids: CASSGDSRTYEQYF. Written as DNA, the CDR3 is TGTGCCAGCAGTGGGGACAGCCGTACCTACGAGCAGTACTTC.

This clonotype was picked up a small number of times. The chain employs TRBV6-1 and TRBJ2-2; D remains unclear. The CDR3 is 16 amino acids. Germline V gene lookup returns CDR1 MNHNS and CDR2 SASEGT. V gave up 4 bases and J gave up 0 bases, with 12 bases separating them. The CDR3 DNA reads TGTGCCAGCAGTGGCCCGTCCGGGCCGAACACCGGGGAGCTGTTTTTT. Translation: CASSGPSGPNTGELFF.

The genes are TRBV15 and TRBJ1-4; D gene unclear. The CDR3 consists of 15 residues. Germline CDR1 and CDR2: LNHNV and YYDKDF (reference sequence). The germline V and J ends were trimmed by 2 bases and 0 bases, with 7 bases remaining between them. CDR3 protein: CATSRPDTTNEKLFF. CDR3 bases: TGTGCCACCAGCAGACCAGATACAACTAATGAAAAACTGTTTTTT.

The J gene is TRBJ2-7, the V gene TRBV6-2 or TRBV6-3, with D tentatively TRBD1 (6 bases). Germline V lookup: CDR1 MNHEY, CDR2 SVGEGT. With 6 bases removed from V and 2 bases from J, the gap between germline ends came to 14 bases. This CDR3 spans 14 amino acids. The CDR3 DNA is TGTGCCAGCAGGCCGGACAGCCGCGCCTACGAGCAGTACTTC. Its protein product is CASRPDSRAYEQYF.

This sequence joins TRBV10-3 and TRBJ2-3; D gene ambiguous. Per the germline V gene, CDR1 is ENHRY and CDR2 is SYGVKD. The CDR3 contains 15 residues. V was trimmed by 6 bases and J by 4 bases, leaving 17 bases between them. For the CDR3, the DNA is TGTGCCATCAGGGACCCTGGAAGCGAGGCAGATACGCAGTATTTT. The encoded protein is CAIRDPGSEADTQYF.

The rearrangement links TRBV6-6 to TRBJ1-5; unclear D gene. The V end lost 0 bases, the J end lost 0 bases, and 12 bases lay between the germline ends. The CDR3 is 17 residues long. Germline CDR1 and CDR2: MNHNY and SVGAGI (reference sequence). The CDR3 spells CASSYSGRKYSNQPQHF. For the CDR3, the DNA is TGTGCCAGCAGTTACTCGGGCCGGAAGTATAGCAATCAGCCCCAGCATTTT.

The chain has TRBV9 and TRBJ2-5; perhaps TRBD2 as D (5 bases). The germline CDR1 and CDR2 sequences are SGDLS and YYNGEE. V lost 3 bases to trimming and J lost 5 bases, with 26 bases between them. The CDR3 sequence is 18 residues long. The CDR3 reads CASSARRNLREKPETQYF. CDR3 DNA sequence: TGTGCCAGCAGCGCCCGCCGGAATTTGAGGGAAAAACCGGAGACCCAGTACTTC.

This clonotype showed up just once. The CDR3 spells CASSPYRASRDEQYF. The CDR3 coding sequence is TGTGCCAGCAGCCCTTACCGGGCGTCGCGCGACGAGCAGTACTTC. The chain employs TRBV28 and TRBJ2-7; no clear D gene. V shed 6 bases and J shed 5 bases, with 20 bases lying between them. Germline V gene data show CDR1 as MDHEN and CDR2 as SYDVKM. This CDR3 region has 15 residues. Full variable domain (remainder filled in from reference TRBV28 and TRBJ2-7): DVKVTQSSRYLVKRTGEKVFLECVQDMDHENMFWYRQDPGLGLRLIYFSYDVKMKEKGDIPEGYSVSREKKERFSLILESASTNQTSMYLCASSPYRASRDEQYFGPGTRLTVT.

The chain recombines TRBV12-3 or TRBV12-4 with TRBJ1-5; tentatively, D is TRBD1 (6 bases). The CDR3 covers 15 residues. The V end lost 3 bases, the J end lost 0 bases, and 9 bases lay between the germline ends. The CDR3 DNA sequence: TGTGCCAGCAGTTTTGGACAGTATAGCAATCAGCCCCAGCATTTT. Protein product: CASSFGQYSNQPQHF.

A few counts support this clonotype. The chain carries TRBV15 and TRBJ2-7, with D possibly matching TRBD1 (7 bases). Germline-derived CDR1 and CDR2 are LNHNV and YYDKDF (reference sequence). The germline V and J ends were trimmed by 5 bases and 2 bases, with 16 bases remaining between them. This CDR3 comprises 15 residues. CDR3 bases: TGTGCCACCAGCTACGGGGGACAGACCGCCTACGAGCAGTACTTC. Translating it yields CATSYGGQTAYEQYF.

This clonotype was counted between two and nine times. This chain joins TRBV10-3 and TRBJ2-1, with TRBD2 matching over 9 bases. CDR1 is ENHRY and CDR2 is SYGVKD in the germline V gene. The CDR3 spans 14 residues. V was clipped by 7 bases and J by 2 bases; unmatched bases: 3. DNA for the CDR3: TGTGCCATCAAAGCTAGCGGGGCCTACAATGAGCAGTTCTTC. It codes for CAIKASGAYNEQFF.

The rearrangement joins TRBV2 to TRBJ2-3; no firm D call. Germline CDR1 SNHLY, CDR2 FYNNEI. The length of the CDR3 is 12 residues. V was pared by 6 bases and J by 7 bases, with 11 bases between. The CDR3 bases are TGTGCCAGCAGACCAGACACCTATACGCAGTATTTT. Translated: CASRPDTYTQYF.

This clonotype has a handful of counts. The chain couples TRBV5-1 to TRBJ2-7, with TRBD2 identical over 9 bases. This CDR3 has 16 amino acids. The J segment lost 1 base and the V segment lost 0 bases, leaving 5 bases of the junction unmatched. Germline CDR1 SGHRS, CDR2 YFSETQ. The CDR3 loop is CASSLDPTSGSYEQYF. The CDR3 DNA reads as TGCGCCAGCAGCTTGGACCCGACTAGCGGATCCTACGAGCAGTACTTC.

In its sample, this clonotype was seen a few times. The chain recombines TRBV5-1 with TRBJ1-1; 11 bases align to TRBD1. The J segment lost 5 bases and the V segment lost 4 bases, leaving 4 bases of the junction unmatched. CDR1 is SGHRS, CDR2 YFSETQ, per germline. This CDR3 region has 14 residues. The CDR3, as DNA: TGCGCCAGCAGCACGGGACAGGGGGGGACTGAAGCTTTCTTT. It is translated as CASSTGQGGTEAFF.

The chain joins TRBV12-3 or TRBV12-4 to TRBJ1-2; tentatively, D is TRBD1 (5 bases). V lost 1 base and J lost 5, with 8 bases in between. This CDR3 spans 13 amino acids. CDR3: CASSLGGGYGYTF. As DNA, the CDR3 is TGTGCCAGCAGTTTAGGGGGGGGATATGGCTACACCTTC.

This clonotype showed up just a few times. V and J are TRBV15 and TRBJ2-5; 10 bases are a match to TRBD1. Trimming at V came to 4 bases and at J to 4 bases, leaving 6 bases not matched to a gene. Germline CDR1 LNHNV, CDR2 YYDKDF (reference sequence). This CDR3 is built from 15 residues. CDR3: CATSIRDRGGETQYF. The CDR3, as DNA: TGTGCCACCAGCATCCGGGACAGGGGAGGAGAGACCCAGTACTTC.

This clonotype was counted between two and nine times. V and J are TRBV9 and TRBJ1-2, with D maybe TRBD1 (5 bases). V lost 0 bases and J lost 8, with 20 bases in between. CDR1 and CDR2 from the germline V gene are SGDLS and YYNGEE. The CDR3 loop spans 16 amino acids. The CDR3 DNA is TGTGCCAGCAGCGTAGCAGAGGGACTGCCTGAGAAAGGCTACACCTTC. Translating gives CASSVAEGLPEKGYTF.

This clonotype was seen more than once but under ten times. DNA of the CDR3: TGTGCCTCGCGGCGCCACTACGAGCAGTACTTC. This codes for CASRRHYEQYF. This chain connects TRBV28 to TRBJ2-7; D call uncertain. The V gene's germline CDR1 is MDHEN and CDR2 SYDVKM. V lost 11 bases and J 3 bases, leaving 11 bases between the germline ends. The CDR3 has 11 residues.

The chain recombines TRBV7-3 with TRBJ2-1, with 16 bases that match TRBD2. Trimming cost V 5 bases and J 3 bases; bases outside gene matches: 13. Germline CDR1 SGHTA, CDR2 FQGTGA. The CDR3 consists of 20 residues. CDR3 coding DNA: TGTGCCAGCAGCCCGGTGGGGGGACTAGCGGGAGGGCCGAGCTACAATGAGCAGTTCTTC. This translates into CASSPVGGLAGGPSYNEQFF.

This clonotype was seen many times. This sequence joins TRBV6-1 and TRBJ1-1; TRBD1 matches 7 bases. Germline CDR1 reads MNHNS; CDR2 reads SASEGT. There are 15 residues in the CDR3. V lost 7 bases, J lost 0 bases, and 8 bases stayed unmatched. The CDR3, as DNA: TGTGCCAGCAATCGACAGGGTTTACTGAACACTGAAGCTTTCTTT. This encodes CASNRQGLLNTEAFF.